This is a list of T cell receptor beta chains from one sample in a study of blood T cell repertoires in COVID-19. Profiling relied on immunoSEQ multiplex PCR, and the TCRdb table lists in-frame clones only, not all of them. This sample has 250,000 or so clones, with approximately 88% found just once. The specimen sequenced was PBMCs or T cells enriched from blood (not recorded which). These TCRs come from a woman aged 35 to 49 who had been exposed to COVID-19. Each CDR3 is given with its conserved first and last residue. D genes are given only for firm matches. Some rows mark clone size as missing; the rest say once, few, many or name a class of expanded clone.

NA	TRBV20-1	NA	TRBJ2-1	CSASHALRAGTNNEQFF	TGCAGTGCTAGTCATGCCTTGAGGGCAGGGACAAACAATGAGCAGTTCTTC
NA	TRBV7-8	TRBD2	TRBJ2-1	CASSIRPSGGGRNEQFF	TGTGCCAGCAGCATCCGGCCTAGCGGGGGGGGGAGAAATGAGCAGTTCTTC
NA	TRBV2	TRBD2	TRBJ2-3	CASSGGLAGVHLGRDTQYF	TGTGCCAGCAGTGGGGGTCTAGCGGGAGTACATTTAGGGCGAGATACGCAGTATTTT
NA	TRBV28	NA	TRBJ1-2	CASLGDPWGGYTF	TGTGCCAGCCTGGGAGACCCATGGGGTGGCTACACCTTC
NA	TRBV2	NA	TRBJ2-3	CASSEVGGIGADTQYF	TGTGCCAGCAGTGAAGTAGGGGGAATTGGCGCAGATACGCAGTATTTT
NA	TRBV9	TRBD2	TRBJ2-3	CASSAGGGTHTDTQYF	TGTGCCAGCAGCGCCGGGGGGGGGACTCACACAGATACGCAGTATTTT
NA	TRBV7-9	TRBD1	TRBJ1-3	CASSQTGDPRNTIYF	TGTGCCAGCAGTCAAACAGGGGACCCACGAAACACCATATATTTT
NA	TRBV19	TRBD1	TRBJ1-2	CASTSRDRGNYGYTF	TGTGCCAGTACATCCCGGGACAGGGGGAACTATGGCTACACCTTC
NA	TRBV6-5	NA	TRBJ2-1	CASRPGGLSQQFF	TGTGCCAGCAGACCCGGGGGACTGAGTCAGCAGTTCTTC
NA	TRBV6-5	TRBD2	TRBJ2-1	CASSYSFLADPNEQFF	TGTGCCAGCAGTTACTCGTTTCTAGCGGACCCCAATGAGCAGTTCTTC
NA	TRBV28	NA	TRBJ1-5	CASLEGSNQPQHF	TGTGCCAGCCTAGAGGGTAGCAATCAGCCCCAGCATTTT
once	TRBV6-2/TRBV6-3	NA	TRBJ2-1	CASSPVRPSDEQFF	TGTGCCAGCAGCCCCGTCAGGCCTTCGGATGAGCAGTTCTTC
few	TRBV2	NA	TRBJ2-7	CASRGDYYEQYF	TGTGCCAGCAGGGGCGATTATTACGAGCAGTACTTC
NA	TRBV19	NA	TRBJ2-7	CASSQQGYEQYF	TGTGCCAGTAGTCAACAGGGCTACGAGCAGTACTTC
NA	TRBV6-5	TRBD2	TRBJ2-5	CASTSGVPETQYF	TGTGCCAGCACTAGCGGAGTCCCTGAGACCCAGTACTTC
NA	TRBV4-1	NA	TRBJ2-6	CASSQGPSGANVLTF	TGCGCCAGCAGCCAAGGGCCCTCTGGGGCCAACGTCCTGACTTTC
once	TRBV9	TRBD1	TRBJ1-3	CASSPDRTGNTIYF	TGTGCCAGCAGCCCGGACAGGACTGGAAACACCATATATTTT
few	TRBV6-5	NA	TRBJ2-1	CASSYGEGEQFF	TGTGCCAGCAGTTACGGTGAGGGTGAGCAGTTCTTC
NA	TRBV7-9	NA	TRBJ1-5	CASSRGEQPQHF	TGTGCCAGCAGTCGGGGGGAACAGCCCCAGCATTTT
NA	TRBV4-1	TRBD2	TRBJ2-7	CASSQVASGTSTYEQYF	TGCGCCAGCAGCCAAGTTGCCTCCGGGACTAGCACCTACGAGCAGTACTTC
NA	TRBV5-6	TRBD1	TRBJ2-2	CASSLSQGVNTGELFF	TGTGCCAGCAGCCTTTCCCAGGGGGTGAACACCGGGGAGCTGTTTTTT
once	TRBV7-9	TRBD2	TRBJ2-1	CASSLGGLAGRLGANEQFF	TGTGCCAGCAGCTTAGGGGGACTAGCGGGCAGGTTAGGGGCCAATGAGCAGTTCTTC
NA	TRBV4-1	TRBD2	TRBJ2-3	CASSQLAGGQGDTQYF	TGCGCCAGCAGCCAACTAGCGGGGGGGCAGGGAGATACGCAGTATTTT
NA	TRBV30	NA	TRBJ1-1	CAWVRGLDTEAFF	TGTGCCTGGGTAAGGGGCCTCGATACTGAAGCTTTCTTT
few	TRBV28	NA	TRBJ1-5	CASRASNQPQHF	TGTGCCAGCAGGGCTAGCAATCAGCCCCAGCATTTT
NA	TRBV19	TRBD2	TRBJ2-3	CASSQKGTRISTDTQYF	TGTGCCAGTAGCCAAAAGGGGACTAGAATTAGCACAGATACGCAGTATTTT
NA	TRBV15	TRBD2	TRBJ2-4	CATSRGTTSGSAKNIQYF	TGTGCCACCAGCAGAGGTACCACTAGCGGGAGTGCAAAAAACATTCAGTACTTC
NA	TRBV3-1/TRBV3-2	TRBD2	TRBJ2-2	CASSLFGSGGSGELFF	TGTGCCAGCAGCCTCTTTGGTAGCGGGGGATCCGGGGAGCTGTTTTTT
once	TRBV29-1	NA	TRBJ2-3	CSVVGTFNTDTQYF	TGCAGCGTTGTCGGGACTTTTAACACAGATACGCAGTATTTT
NA	TRBV10-3	TRBD1	TRBJ2-7	CATRTGAYEQYF	TGTGCCACGAGGACAGGGGCCTACGAGCAGTACTTC
NA	TRBV2	TRBD1	TRBJ1-2	CASILPRTGGAGGYTF	TGTGCCAGCATTCTACCCCGGACAGGGGGCGCAGGTGGCTACACCTTC